These T cell receptor beta chains were read from a single sample in a study of CD8+ T cells in alopecia areata. Only in-frame clones appear in the TCRdb table, and some are missing; sequencing was by immunoSEQ multiplex PCR. The table lists about 140,000 clones, approximately 60% of them singletons, with 36% in the top ten. The specimen sequenced was CD8+ T cells sorted from blood. The origin of the receptors is a human donor in good health. Each CDR3 is given with its conserved first and last residue. A D gene is named only where the DNA matches it firmly. Size is stated for part of the rows, as once, few or many counts, or as a class when the clone is expanded.

>.|TRBD1|TRBV9|TRBJ2-7
CASSRGQGSDEQYF
TGTGCCAGCAGCAGGGGACAGGGCTCCGACGAGCAGTACTTC
>few|.|TRBV2|TRBJ1-5
CASTAAYSNQPQHF
TGTGCCAGCACGGCGGCATATAGCAATCAGCCCCAGCATTTT
>few|.|TRBV29-1|TRBJ2-7
CSVEGNFYEQYF
TGCAGCGTTGAAGGGAACTTCTACGAGCAGTACTTC
>.|.|TRBV27|TRBJ2-7
CASSLLGPSYEQYF
TGTGCCAGCAGTTTATTAGGACCGTCCTACGAGCAGTACTTC
>.|.|TRBV27|TRBJ2-5
CASSVGETQYF
TGTGCCAGCTCAGTCGGGGAGACCCAGTACTTC
>.|.|TRBV7-9|TRBJ2-7
CASSLSEGAYEQYF
TGTGCCAGCAGCTTATCTGAGGGCGCCTACGAGCAGTACTTC
>.|TRBD2|TRBV6-6|TRBJ2-5
CATARDYLQETQYF
TGTGCCACCGCCCGGGACTACCTTCAAGAGACCCAGTACTTC
>.|.|TRBV28|TRBJ1-2
CATSTESRPNYGYTF
TGTGCCACCTCAACAGAGTCCAGGCCTAACTATGGCTACACCTTC
>.|TRBD2|TRBV27|TRBJ2-3
CASSLSSGNTDTQYF
TGTGCCAGCAGTTTATCTAGCGGGAACACAGATACGCAGTATTTT
>.|.|TRBV29-1|TRBJ2-1
CSVEDSLRGNEQFF
TGCAGCGTAGAAGACAGTCTTAGGGGCAATGAGCAGTTCTTC
>few|.|TRBV11-2|TRBJ2-3
CASSRLGDTQYF
TGTGCCAGCAGCCGCCTAGGGGATACGCAGTATTTT
>.|TRBD1|TRBV6-1|TRBJ2-7
CASSADRDPNEQYF
TGTGCCAGCAGTGCAGACAGGGACCCGAACGAGCAGTACTTC
>few|.|TRBV2|TRBJ2-3
CASSGRAEDTDTQYF
TGTGCCAGCAGTGGTCGAGCGGAGGACACAGATACGCAGTATTTT
>.|.|TRBV13|TRBJ1-1
CASSLGQSVFEAFF
TGTGCCAGCAGCTTAGGGCAGAGCGTCTTTGAAGCTTTCTTT
>.|TRBD1|TRBV30|TRBJ1-1
CAWSVAGGTEAFF
TGTGCCTGGAGTGTCGCAGGGGGTACTGAAGCTTTCTTT
>.|.|TRBV5-1|TRBJ2-1
CASSLVGGSYNEQFF
TGCGCCAGCAGCTTGGTGGGGGGCTCCTACAATGAGCAGTTCTTC
>few|.|TRBV30|TRBJ1-5
CAWSVGGQPQHF
TGTGCCTGGAGTGTAGGCGGCCAGCCCCAGCATTTT
>.|.|TRBV27|TRBJ2-7
CASSSSPGNYEQYF
TGTGCCAGCAGTTCCTCCCCTGGGAACTACGAGCAGTACTTC
>.|.|TRBV5-1|TRBJ2-2
CASIGQGGFETGELFF
TGCGCCAGCATTGGCCAGGGAGGTTTTGAAACCGGGGAGCTGTTTTTT
>.|TRBD2|TRBV9|TRBJ2-7
CASSVGTSVPYEQYF
TGTGCCAGCAGCGTAGGCACTAGCGTTCCCTACGAGCAGTACTTC
>.|TRBD1|TRBV29-1|TRBJ1-1
CSVEGPGTGGNTEAFF
TGCAGCGTTGAAGGACCCGGGACAGGGGGTAATACTGAAGCTTTCTTT
>.|.|TRBV30|TRBJ2-7
CACQQVYEQYF
TGTGCCTGCCAACAAGTCTACGAGCAGTACTTC
>few|.|TRBV29-1|TRBJ2-2
CSVDAGELFF
TGCAGCGTTGACGCCGGGGAGCTGTTTTTT
>.|TRBD1|TRBV5-6|TRBJ2-7
CASSPGTGAAEQYF
TGTGCCAGCAGCCCCGGGACAGGGGCCGCCGAGCAGTACTTC
>once|.|TRBV7-2|TRBJ2-1
CASSPHARSSYNEQFF
TGTGCCAGCAGCCCTCATGCACGAAGCTCCTACAATGAGCAGTTCTTC
>few|TRBD1|TRBV5-1|TRBJ2-7
CASSLYATGSNEQYF
TGCGCCAGCAGCTTGTACGCGACAGGGTCGAACGAGCAGTACTTC
>.|TRBD1|TRBV5-1|TRBJ1-1
CASSVGQGTEAFF
TGCGCCAGCAGCGTAGGACAGGGAACTGAAGCTTTCTTT
>few|.|TRBV15|TRBJ2-1
CATSRPPSAGYYNEQFF
TGTGCCACCAGCCGTCCTCCCTCAGCTGGATACTACAATGAGCAGTTCTTC
>.|TRBD1|TRBV27|TRBJ1-5
CASSPPGQSNKPQHF
TGTGCCAGCAGTCCTCCGGGACAGTCCAATAAGCCCCAGCATTTT
>.|TRBD1|TRBV2|TRBJ2-5
CASRSTGWEETQYF
TGTGCCAGCAGATCGACAGGGTGGGAAGAGACCCAGTACTTC
>few|.|TRBV19|TRBJ2-2
CASSGGRALTGELFF
TGTGCCAGTTCCGGCGGCAGGGCCCTCACCGGGGAGCTGTTTTTT
>few|.|TRBV2|TRBJ2-2
CASSGPRDTLTGGELFF
TGTGCCAGCAGCGGACCTAGGGACACCTTAACAGGCGGGGAGCTGTTTTTT
>.|TRBD1|TRBV29-1|TRBJ2-3
CSEPSPGTGSTDTQYF
TGCAGCGAGCCCTCTCCCGGGACAGGGTCAACAGATACGCAGTATTTT
>.|.|TRBV27|TRBJ1-1
CASSSPAFTEAFF
TGTGCCAGCAGTTCCCCCGCTTTCACTGAAGCTTTCTTT
>.|TRBD2|TRBV7-9|TRBJ2-7
CASSLANSGGVGEQYF
TGTGCCAGCAGCTTAGCTAACTCGGGAGGGGTCGGCGAGCAGTACTTC
>.|TRBD2|TRBV6-1|TRBJ2-1
CAIKEREGRNEQFF
TGTGCCATAAAGGAGCGGGAGGGCCGGAATGAGCAGTTCTTC
>.|.|TRBV6-5|TRBJ2-2
CASSYPISGELFF
TGTGCCAGCAGTTACCCAATTTCCGGGGAGCTGTTTTTT
>.|.|TRBV29-1|TRBJ1-5
CSVVSLQGSNQPQHF
TGCAGCGTTGTATCCCTACAGGGAAGCAATCAGCCCCAGCATTTT
>once|TRBD2|TRBV9|TRBJ2-7
CASSGASGSHEQYF
TGTGCCAGCAGCGGGGCTAGCGGGAGCCACGAGCAGTACTTC
>.|.|TRBV5-6|TRBJ2-1
CASSSAYNEQFF
TGTGCCAGCAGTTCAGCCTACAATGAGCAGTTCTTC
>.|.|TRBV9|TRBJ2-6
CASSVTGSGANVLTF
TGTGCCAGCAGCGTAACGGGGTCTGGGGCCAACGTCCTGACTTTC
>.|.|TRBV5-6|TRBJ1-2
CASSLQSDRYGYTF
TGTGCCAGCAGCTTGCAATCGGACAGATATGGCTACACCTTC
>few|TRBD2|TRBV7-2|TRBJ2-1
CASSLAARGRFF
TGTGCCAGCAGCTTAGCGGCGCGGGGGAGGTTCTTC
>few|.|TRBV5-1|TRBJ2-3
CASSLEPGRETDTQYF
TGCGCCAGCAGCTTGGAGCCAGGAAGAGAAACAGATACGCAGTATTTT
>.|.|TRBV29-1|TRBJ1-1
CSVLVEKAEAFF
TGCAGCGTTCTGGTCGAGAAGGCTGAAGCTTTCTTT
>.|.|TRBV2|TRBJ1-6
CASSHQGDEFYNSPLHF
TGTGCCAGCAGCCATCAAGGGGACGAGTTCTATAATTCACCCCTCCACTTT
>.|.|TRBV29-1|TRBJ2-2
CSAEETFTGELFF
TGCAGCGCCGAGGAGACATTCACCGGGGAGCTGTTTTTT
>.|TRBD2|TRBV5-6|TRBJ2-4
CASSRIGLAKNIQYF
TGTGCCAGCAGCCGCATTGGACTAGCGAAAAACATTCAGTACTTC